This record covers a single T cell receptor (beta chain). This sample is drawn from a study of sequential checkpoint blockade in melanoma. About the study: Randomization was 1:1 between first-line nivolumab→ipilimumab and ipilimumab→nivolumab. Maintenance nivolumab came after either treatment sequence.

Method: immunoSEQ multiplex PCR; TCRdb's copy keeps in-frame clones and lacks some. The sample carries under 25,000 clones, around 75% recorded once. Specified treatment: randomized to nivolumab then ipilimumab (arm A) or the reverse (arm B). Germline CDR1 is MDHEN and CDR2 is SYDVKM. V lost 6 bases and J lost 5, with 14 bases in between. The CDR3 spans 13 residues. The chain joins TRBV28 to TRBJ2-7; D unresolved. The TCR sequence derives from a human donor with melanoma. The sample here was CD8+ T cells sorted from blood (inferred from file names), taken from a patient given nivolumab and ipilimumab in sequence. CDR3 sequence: CASSSRVQDEQYF. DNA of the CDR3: TGTGCCAGCAGCTCTAGAGTGCAAGACGAGCAGTACTTC.